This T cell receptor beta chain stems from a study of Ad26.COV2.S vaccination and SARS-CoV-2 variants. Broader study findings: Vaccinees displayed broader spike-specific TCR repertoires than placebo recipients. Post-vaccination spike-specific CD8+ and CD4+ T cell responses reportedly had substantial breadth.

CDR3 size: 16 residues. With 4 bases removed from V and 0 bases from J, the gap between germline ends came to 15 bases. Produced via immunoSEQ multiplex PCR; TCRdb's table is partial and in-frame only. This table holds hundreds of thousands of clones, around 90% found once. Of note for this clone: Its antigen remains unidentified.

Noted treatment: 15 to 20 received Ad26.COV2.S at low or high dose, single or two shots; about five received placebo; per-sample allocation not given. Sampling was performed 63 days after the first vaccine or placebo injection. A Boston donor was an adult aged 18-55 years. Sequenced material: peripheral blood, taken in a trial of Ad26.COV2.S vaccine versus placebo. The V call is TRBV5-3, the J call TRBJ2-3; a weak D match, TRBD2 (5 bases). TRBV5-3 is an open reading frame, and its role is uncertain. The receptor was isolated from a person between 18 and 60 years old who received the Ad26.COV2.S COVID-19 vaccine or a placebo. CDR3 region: CARSRRAGLSTDTQYF. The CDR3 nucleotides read TGTGCCAGAAGCAGGCGGGCGGGTCTTAGCACAGATACGCAGTATTTT.